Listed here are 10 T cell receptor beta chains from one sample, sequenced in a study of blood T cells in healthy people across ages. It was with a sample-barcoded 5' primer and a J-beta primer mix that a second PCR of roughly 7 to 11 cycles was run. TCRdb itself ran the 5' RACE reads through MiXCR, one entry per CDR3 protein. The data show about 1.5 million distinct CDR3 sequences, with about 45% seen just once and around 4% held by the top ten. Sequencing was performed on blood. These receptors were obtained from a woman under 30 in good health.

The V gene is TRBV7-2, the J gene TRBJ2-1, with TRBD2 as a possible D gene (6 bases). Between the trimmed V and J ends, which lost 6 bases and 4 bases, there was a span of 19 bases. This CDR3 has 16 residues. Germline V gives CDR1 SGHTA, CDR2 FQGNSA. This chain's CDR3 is CASSFVGVAEYNEQFF. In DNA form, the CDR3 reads TGTGCCAGCAGTTTTGTAGGGGTAGCGGAATACAATGAGCAGTTCTTC.

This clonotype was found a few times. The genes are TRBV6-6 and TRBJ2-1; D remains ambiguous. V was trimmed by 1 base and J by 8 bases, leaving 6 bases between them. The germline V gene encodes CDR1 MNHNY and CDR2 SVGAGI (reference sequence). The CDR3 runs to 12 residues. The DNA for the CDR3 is TGTGCCAGCAGTTACTGGGTGGATGAGCAGTTCTTC. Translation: CASSYWVDEQFF.

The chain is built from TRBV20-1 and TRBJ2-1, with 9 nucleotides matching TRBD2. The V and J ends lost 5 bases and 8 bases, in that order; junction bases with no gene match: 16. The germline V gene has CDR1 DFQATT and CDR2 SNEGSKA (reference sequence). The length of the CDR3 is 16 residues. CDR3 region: CSAVAGEYKGFYEQFF. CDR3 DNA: TGCAGTGCTGTAGCGGGGGAGTACAAGGGTTTCTATGAGCAGTTCTTC.

The DNA for the CDR3 is TGTGCCAGCAGTGCGCGGGGGGGCCAGCCCCAGCATTTT. It specifies CASSARGGQPQHF. The gene calls are TRBV2 and TRBJ1-5; D might be TRBD1 (6 bases). The germline CDR1 and CDR2 sequences are SNHLY and FYNNEI. Trimming shortened V by 4 bases and J by 7 bases, and 11 bases separated the two germline ends. This CDR3 region has 13 residues. The whole variable domain, filled in from reference TRBV2 and TRBJ1-5, reads EPEVTQTPSHQVTQMGQEVILRCVPISNHLYFYWYRQILGQKVEFLVSFYNNEISEKSEIFDDQFSVERPDGSNFTLKIRSTKLEDSAMYFCASSARGGQPQHFGDGTRLSIL.

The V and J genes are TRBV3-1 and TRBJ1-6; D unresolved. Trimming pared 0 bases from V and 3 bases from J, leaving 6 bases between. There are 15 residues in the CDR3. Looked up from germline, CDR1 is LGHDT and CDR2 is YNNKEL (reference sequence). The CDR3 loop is CASSQDIIYNSPLHF. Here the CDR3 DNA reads TGTGCCAGCAGCCAAGATATCATCTATAATTCACCCCTCCACTTT.

CDR3 in amino acids: CAIRDSSGDTQYF. CDR3 sequence (DNA): TGTGCCATCAGAGACTCTAGCGGAGATACGCAGTATTTT. The chain links TRBV10-3 to TRBJ2-3, with 7 bases fitting TRBD2. Trimming at V came to 6 bases and at J to 5 bases, leaving 5 bases not matched to a gene. Looked up from germline, CDR1 is ENHRY and CDR2 is SYGVKD. The CDR3 spans 13 residues.

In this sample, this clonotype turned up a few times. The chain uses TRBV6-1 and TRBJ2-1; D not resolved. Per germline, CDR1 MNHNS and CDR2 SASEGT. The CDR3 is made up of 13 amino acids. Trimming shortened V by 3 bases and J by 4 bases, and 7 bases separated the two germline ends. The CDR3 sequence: CASSESEYNEQFF. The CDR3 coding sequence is TGTGCCAGCAGTGAGTCAGAGTACAATGAGCAGTTCTTC.

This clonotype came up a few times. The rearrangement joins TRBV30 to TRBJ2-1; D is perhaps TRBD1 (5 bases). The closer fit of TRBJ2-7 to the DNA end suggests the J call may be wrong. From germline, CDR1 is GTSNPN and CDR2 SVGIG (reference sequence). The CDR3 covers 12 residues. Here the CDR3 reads CAWSQRGNEQYF. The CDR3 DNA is TGTGCCTGGAGTCAAAGGGGCAATGAGCAGTACTTC.

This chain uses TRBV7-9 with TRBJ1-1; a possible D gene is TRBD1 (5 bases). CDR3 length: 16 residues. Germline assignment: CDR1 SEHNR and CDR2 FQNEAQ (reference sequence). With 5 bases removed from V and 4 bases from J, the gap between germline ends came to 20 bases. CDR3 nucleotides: TGTGCCAGCAGCCCGACGCTCGCGGGACGGGCCACTGAAGCTTTCTTT. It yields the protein CASSPTLAGRATEAFF.

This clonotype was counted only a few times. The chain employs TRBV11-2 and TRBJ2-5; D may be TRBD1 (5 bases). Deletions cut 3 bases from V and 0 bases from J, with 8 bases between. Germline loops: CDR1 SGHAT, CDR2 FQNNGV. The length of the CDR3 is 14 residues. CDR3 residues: CASSLTEYQETQYF. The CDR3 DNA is TGTGCCAGCAGCTTGACAGAGTACCAAGAGACCCAGTACTTC.